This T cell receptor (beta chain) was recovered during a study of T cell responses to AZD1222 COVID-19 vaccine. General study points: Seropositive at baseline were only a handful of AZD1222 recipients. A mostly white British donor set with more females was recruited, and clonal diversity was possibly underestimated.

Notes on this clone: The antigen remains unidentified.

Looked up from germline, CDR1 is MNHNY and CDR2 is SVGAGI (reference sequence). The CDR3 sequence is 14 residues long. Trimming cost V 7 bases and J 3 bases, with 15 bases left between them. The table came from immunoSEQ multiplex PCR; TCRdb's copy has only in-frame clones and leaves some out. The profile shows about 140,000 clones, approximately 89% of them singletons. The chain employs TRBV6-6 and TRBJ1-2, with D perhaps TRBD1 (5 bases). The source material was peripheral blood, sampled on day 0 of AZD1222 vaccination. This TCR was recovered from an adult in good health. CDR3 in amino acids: CASKNPDRDYGYTF. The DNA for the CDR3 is TGTGCCAGCAAAAATCCAGACAGAGACTATGGCTACACCTTC.